These 23 T cell receptor beta chains were all obtained from the same sample, sequenced in a study of T-cell reconstitution after alpha-beta-depleted transplantation in children. The library targeted TCRbeta and was prepared with unique molecular identifiers. Via MiXCR, TCRdb re-called the PCR reads, giving one row per CDR3 protein. The sample lists 380,000 or so distinct CDR3 sequences; 13% were seen once. The material sequenced was PBMCs, taken from the stem cell graft. Receptor source: a human donor who donated a stem cell graft to a child with Fanconi anemia.

The chain is built from TRBV14 and TRBJ2-1; weak D call: TRBD2 (5 bases). The CDR3 loop spans 14 amino acids. CDR1 is SGHDN, CDR2 FVKESK, per germline. Trimming took off 2 bases at V and 5 bases at J, with 10 bases between the two ends. CDR3 residues: CASSQLGLHNEQFF. CDR3 nucleotides: TGTGCCAGCAGCCAACTCGGACTTCACAATGAGCAGTTCTTC. Full variable domain (rest looked up from reference TRBV14 and TRBJ2-1): EAGVTQFPSHSVIEKGQTVTLRCDPISGHDNLYWYRRVMGKEIKFLLHFVKESKQDESGMPNNRFLAERTGGTYSTLKVQPAELEDSGVYFCASSQLGLHNEQFFGPGTRLTVL.

This clonotype showed up just a few times. CDR3 nucleotide sequence: TGTGCCAGCAGTGACCCAGGGCGAGGGGAGCGAAGTGGCTACACCTTC. It is translated as CASSDPGRGERSGYTF. V gene TRBV6-1 combines with J gene TRBJ1-2; TRBD1 is a possible D gene (5 bases). V dropped 3 bases and J dropped 7 bases, with 21 bases sitting between them. The CDR3 covers 16 residues. The V gene's germline CDR1 is MNHNS and CDR2 SASEGT.

The chain couples TRBV4-1 to TRBJ2-1; D is tentatively TRBD1 or TRBD2 (6 bases each). The CDR3 has 16 residues. Germline CDR1 reads MGHRA; CDR2 reads YSYEKL. Between the trimmed V and J ends, which lost 2 bases and 7 bases, there was a span of 18 bases. As DNA, the CDR3 is TGCGCCAGCAGCCAACCTATTGGGGGGCTGAGAAATGAGCAGTTCTTC. Encoded protein: CASSQPIGGLRNEQFF.

In this sample, this clonotype turned up a few times. This chain links TRBV18 with TRBJ2-1, with D perhaps given as TRBD1 or TRBD2 (5 bases each). The CDR3 sequence is 15 residues long. Between the trimmed V and J ends, which lost 6 bases and 9 bases, there was a span of 21 bases. The germline V gene has CDR1 KGHSH and CDR2 LQKENI. CDR3 in amino acids: CASSPRERGIGEQFF. As DNA, the CDR3 is TGTGCCAGCTCTCCGAGGGAAAGGGGTATCGGTGAGCAGTTCTTC.

The gene calls are TRBV7-9 and TRBJ2-1; D uncertain. Germline loops: CDR1 SEHNR, CDR2 FQNEAQ (reference sequence). CDR3 length: 12 residues. V was shortened by 1 base and J by 10 bases, with 8 bases between the two germline ends. CDR3 sequence: CASSLEVSEQFF. The CDR3 DNA reads TGTGCCAGCAGCTTAGAGGTGTCGGAGCAGTTCTTC.

This clonotype was counted a few times. The CDR3 spells CASSTASTNYGYTF. The CDR3 DNA reads as TGTGCCAGCAGTACAGCATCCACTAACTATGGCTACACCTTC. The rearrangement uses TRBV27 and TRBJ1-2; D is ambiguous. V shed 5 bases and J shed 0 bases, with 10 bases lying between them. This CDR3 comprises 14 residues. Germline CDR1 MNHEY, CDR2 SMNVEV (reference sequence).

This clonotype was seen more than once but under ten times. V and J are TRBV12-3 or TRBV12-4 and TRBJ2-7; 7 bases agree with TRBD2. The junction had 13 bases not matched to a gene; V was cut back by 0 bases and J by 5 bases. This CDR3 region has 17 residues. CDR3 sequence reads: CASSLAPGVREENEQYF. DNA of the CDR3: TGTGCCAGCAGTTTAGCCCCGGGAGTACGGGAGGAGAACGAGCAGTACTTC.

The chain has TRBV20-1 and TRBJ2-7, with D possibly TRBD1 on 6 matching bases. CDR1 and CDR2 (germline): DFQATT, SNEGSKA (reference sequence). This CDR3 is 15 amino acids long. V was trimmed by 6 bases and J by 0 bases, leaving 18 bases between them. The CDR3 sequence is CSAEPPGQSSYEQYF. DNA for the CDR3: TGCAGTGCCGAACCTCCGGGACAAAGCTCCTACGAGCAGTACTTC.

This clonotype was observed a handful of times. V is TRBV5-1 and J is TRBJ1-2; no clear D. CDR1 and CDR2 from the germline V gene are SGHRS and YFSETQ. The CDR3 totals 13 residues. Trimming cost V 4 bases and J 4 bases, with 11 bases left between them. The CDR3 is CASSLLILYGYTF. The DNA for the CDR3 is TGCGCCAGCAGCCTCCTGATTCTCTATGGCTACACCTTC.

This clonotype was counted between two and nine times. The chain uses TRBV20-1 and TRBJ2-3; 11 nucleotides align to TRBD2. The CDR3 contains 16 residues. The trim removed 3 bases at V and 5 bases at J, leaving 10 bases unmatched. Germline V gene data show CDR1 as DFQATT and CDR2 as SNEGSKA (reference sequence). CDR3 sequence: CSARPTSGVFGDTQYF. The DNA of the CDR3 is TGCAGTGCTAGGCCGACTAGCGGGGTGTTTGGAGATACGCAGTATTTT.

Many counts were recorded for this clonotype. CDR3 DNA sequence: TGTGCCAGCAGCTTAGCAACTGCAAATTCACCCCTCCACTTT. Translated: CASSLATANSPLHF. V and J are TRBV7-9 and TRBJ1-6; D is unclear. Germline CDR1 is SEHNR and CDR2 is FQNEAQ (reference sequence). The CDR3 has 14 residues. Between the trimmed V and J ends, which lost 0 bases and 7 bases, there was a span of 7 bases.

This clonotype has a count of ten or more. This rearrangement joins TRBV15 to TRBJ2-7, with D hard to call. The CDR3 covers 12 residues. CDR1 and CDR2 (germline): LNHNV, YYDKDF (reference sequence). Trimming left V 3 bases short and J 7 bases short, with 10 bases between. CDR3 protein: CATSSFTREQYF. CDR3 coding DNA: TGTGCCACCAGCAGTTTTACGCGGGAGCAGTACTTC.

This clonotype was picked up a small number of times. V is TRBV3-1 and J is TRBJ1-5; D call uncertain. Germline V gene data show CDR1 as LGHDT and CDR2 as YNNKEL (reference sequence). CDR3 length: 12 residues. V was trimmed by 4 bases and J by 13 bases, leaving 14 bases between them. CDR3 sequence: CASSLGSGRQHF. DNA of the CDR3: TGTGCCAGCAGCCTGGGTTCGGGTCGTCAGCATTTT.

The chain carries TRBV4-1 and TRBJ1-5; no firm D call. V lost 1 base and J 3 bases, leaving 7 bases between the germline ends. This CDR3 spans 14 amino acids. Germline lookup yields CDR1 MGHRA and CDR2 YSYEKL. The CDR3 spells CASSQGRTNQPQHF. CDR3 sequence (DNA): TGCGCCAGCAGCCAAGGACGGACCAATCAGCCCCAGCATTTT.

The V call is TRBV12-3 or TRBV12-4, the J call TRBJ1-5, with TRBD1 matching 7 bases. J gave up 7 bases and V 5 bases, and 8 bases lay outside the gene matches. The CDR3 has 14 amino acids. CDR3 in amino acids: CASSPQGVNQPQHF. CDR3 DNA: TGTGCCAGCAGTCCGCAGGGGGTAAACCAGCCCCAGCATTTT.

This rearrangement joins TRBV20-1 to TRBJ2-5; 7 nucleotides align to TRBD1. Germline-derived CDR1 and CDR2 are DFQATT and SNEGSKA (reference sequence). This CDR3 is built from 14 residues. V was clipped by 4 bases and J by 2 bases; unmatched bases: 7. In nucleotides, the CDR3 is TGCAGTGCTACCGCCCGGACAGGTCAAGAGACCCAGTACTTC. Translating it yields CSATARTGQETQYF.

CDR3 coding DNA: TGTGCCGCTTCGACCCGGGTTGGGAATGGCTACACCTTC. Its translation: CAASTRVGNGYTF. The chain carries TRBV10-3 and TRBJ1-2; D gene uncertain. Germline V gene data show CDR1 as ENHRY and CDR2 as SYGVKD. This CDR3 contains 13 residues. V shed 11 bases and J shed 6 bases, with 19 bases lying between them.

The CDR3 DNA reads as TGTGCCAGCAGTGAAGAGGGGTACAGGCCTGAAGCTTTCTTT. Translation gives CASSEEGYRPEAFF. The chain joins TRBV2 to TRBJ1-1; possibly TRBD1 for D (5 bases). Per germline, CDR1 SNHLY and CDR2 FYNNEI. This CDR3 has 14 amino acids. Deletions cut 1 base from V and 6 bases from J, with 12 bases between.

This clonotype was counted at least ten times. CDR3 protein: CASSHGAEVQYF. As DNA, the CDR3 is TGTGCCAGTTCTCATGGGGCGGAGGTGCAGTATTTT. The chain is built from TRBV16 and TRBJ2-3; TRBD1 or TRBD2 may be the D gene (5 bases each). The CDR3 loop spans 12 amino acids. V was clipped by 9 bases and J by 11 bases, with 18 bases between them. Germline V gene sequence: CDR1 KGHSY, CDR2 FQNENV. Full variable domain (rest looked up from reference TRBV16 and TRBJ2-3): GEEVAQTPKHLVRGEGQKAKLYCAPIKGHSYVFWYQQVLKNEFKFLISFQNENVFDETGMPKERFSAKCLPNSPCSLEIQATKLEDSAVYFCASSHGAEVQYFGPGTRLTVL.

This chain uses TRBV5-5 with TRBJ1-1; D unresolved. Trimming removed 4 bases at V and 4 bases at J, with 11 bases between. CDR3 length: 13 residues. Germline V gene lookup returns CDR1 SGHKS and CDR2 YYEKEE (reference sequence). The DNA of the CDR3 is TGTGCCAGCAGCGGATATTTGGGCACTGAAGCTTTCTTT. Translating it yields CASSGYLGTEAFF.

This clonotype has ten or more counts. This chain connects TRBV5-5 to TRBJ1-1; possibly TRBD1 for D (5 bases). This CDR3 comprises 13 residues. CDR1 and CDR2 (germline): SGHKS, YYEKEE (reference sequence). V dropped 1 base and J dropped 10 bases, with 14 bases sitting between them. Here the CDR3 reads CASSLIRGEGAFF. The CDR3 bases are TGTGCCAGCAGCTTGATCCGGGGGGAAGGAGCTTTCTTT. Using reference TRBV5-5 and TRBJ1-1 for the parts outside the CDR3, the full variable domain is DAGVTQSPTHLIKTRGQQVTLRCSPISGHKSVSWYQQVLGQGPQFIFQYYEKEERGRGNFPDRFSARQFPNYSSELNVNALLLGDSALYLCASSLIRGEGAFFGQGTRLTVV.

The chain has TRBV6-2 or TRBV6-3 and TRBJ1-5; 9 nucleotides agree with TRBD1. Germline lookup yields CDR1 MNHEY and CDR2 SVGEGT. The CDR3 contains 15 residues. Unmatched junction bases numbered 9, after V lost 6 bases and J lost 6 bases. DNA for the CDR3: TGTGCCAGCAGAACCGGGACAGGGAGTACTCAGCCCCAGCATTTT. Amino acid sequence: CASRTGTGSTQPQHF.

The chain combines TRBV11-2 with TRBJ2-1; D may match TRBD1 or TRBD2 (5 bases each). V was clipped by 5 bases and J by 9 bases, with 14 bases between them. The germline gives CDR1 SGHAT, CDR2 FQNNGV. The CDR3 length is 13 residues. The CDR3 sequence is CASSQIGTGEQFF. Written as DNA, the CDR3 is TGTGCCAGCAGCCAGATCGGGACGGGTGAGCAGTTCTTC.